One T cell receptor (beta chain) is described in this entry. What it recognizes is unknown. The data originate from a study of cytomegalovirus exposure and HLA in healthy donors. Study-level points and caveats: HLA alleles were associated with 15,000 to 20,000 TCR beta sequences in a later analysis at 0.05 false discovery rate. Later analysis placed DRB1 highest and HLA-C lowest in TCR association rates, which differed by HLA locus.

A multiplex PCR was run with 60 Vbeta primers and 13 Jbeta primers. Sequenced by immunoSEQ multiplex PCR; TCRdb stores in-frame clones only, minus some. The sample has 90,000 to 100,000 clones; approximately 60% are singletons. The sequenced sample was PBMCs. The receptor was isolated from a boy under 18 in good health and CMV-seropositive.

CDR3 DNA: TGTGCCAGCAGCGAAAGGCTCGGGTGGACAGATACGCAGTATTTT. This encodes CASSERLGWTDTQYF. This chain uses TRBV5-6 with TRBJ2-3, with D hard to call. This CDR3 is 15 amino acids long. The germline CDR1 and CDR2 sequences are SGHDT and YYEEEE. Trimming stripped 4 bases from V and 3 bases from J, with 15 bases between.